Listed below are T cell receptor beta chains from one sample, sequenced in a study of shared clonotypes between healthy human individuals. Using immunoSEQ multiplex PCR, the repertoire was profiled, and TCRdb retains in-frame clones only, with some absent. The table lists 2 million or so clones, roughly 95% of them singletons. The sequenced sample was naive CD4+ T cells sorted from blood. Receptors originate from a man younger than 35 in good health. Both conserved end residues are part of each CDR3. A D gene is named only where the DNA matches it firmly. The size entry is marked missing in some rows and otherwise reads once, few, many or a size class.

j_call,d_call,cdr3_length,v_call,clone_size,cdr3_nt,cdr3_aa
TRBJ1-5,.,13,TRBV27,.,TGTGCCAGCAGTTTAACGGGTTTGGAGCCCCAGCATTTT,CASSLTGLEPQHF
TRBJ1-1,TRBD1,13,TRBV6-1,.,TGTGCCAGCAGAGGGACAGGGAACACTGAAGCTTTCTTT,CASRGTGNTEAFF
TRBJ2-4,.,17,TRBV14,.,TGTGCCAGCAGCCAGACCGAGACAGGACTAGCCAAAAACATTCAGTACTTC,CASSQTETGLAKNIQYF
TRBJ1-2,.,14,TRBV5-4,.,TGTGCCAGCAGCTTGGCGAGGGGACAAATTCGCTACACCTTC,CASSLARGQIRYTF
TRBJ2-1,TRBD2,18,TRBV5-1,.,TGCGCCAGCAGCCCGGGACTAGCGGGGTTGAGCTCCTACAATGAGCAGTTCTTC,CASSPGLAGLSSYNEQFF
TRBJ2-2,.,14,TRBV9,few,TGTGCCAGCAGCGTAGGGGGGAACACCGGGGAGCTGTTTTTT,CASSVGGNTGELFF
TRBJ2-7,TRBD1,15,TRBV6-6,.,TGTGCCAGCAGTTCGGGTGGGACAGGCCCCTGGGAGCAGTACTTC,CASSSGGTGPWEQYF
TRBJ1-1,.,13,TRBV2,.,TGTGCCAGCAGTGAAGTCTCGAACACTGAAGCTTTCTTT,CASSEVSNTEAFF
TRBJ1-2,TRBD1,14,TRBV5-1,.,TGCGCCAGCAGCTCGGCCGGGACAGAACATGGCTACACCTTC,CASSSAGTEHGYTF
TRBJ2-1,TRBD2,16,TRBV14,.,TGTGCCAGCAGCCCTATGACTAGCGGGACCTACAATGAGCAGTTCTTC,CASSPMTSGTYNEQFF
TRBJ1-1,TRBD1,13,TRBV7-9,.,TGTGCCAGCAGCACGACAGGGTTCACTGAAGCTTTCTTT,CASSTTGFTEAFF
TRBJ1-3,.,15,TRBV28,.,TGTGCCAGCACCGATGGCGGGGAACCAGGAAACACCATATATTTT,CASTDGGEPGNTIYF
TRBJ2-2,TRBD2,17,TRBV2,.,TGTGCCAGCAGTGAGACTAGCGGGAATGAGGTAACCGGGGAGCTGTTTTTT,CASSETSGNEVTGELFF
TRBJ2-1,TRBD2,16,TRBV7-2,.,TGTGCCAGCAGCTTATCTCGGCTAGCGGGAGAGGTTGAGCAGTTCTTC,CASSLSRLAGEVEQFF
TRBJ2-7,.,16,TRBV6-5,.,TGTGCCAGCAGTTACTCGAGGAATCCCGGCAGAAACGAGCAGTACTTC,CASSYSRNPGRNEQYF
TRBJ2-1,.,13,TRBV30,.,TGTGCCTGGATGGGTCAGGGTTACAATGAGCAGTTCTTC,CAWMGQGYNEQFF
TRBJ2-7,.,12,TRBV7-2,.,TGTGCCAGCAGGAGCGGTCCCTACGAGCAGTACTTC,CASRSGPYEQYF
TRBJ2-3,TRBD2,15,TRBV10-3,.,TGTGCCATCAGCGGGGGTGCGGGAGAGGGAGATACGCAGTATTTT,CAISGGAGEGDTQYF
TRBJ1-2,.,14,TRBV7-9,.,TGTGCCAGCAGCTTAGCGGACAGATCCTATGGCTACACCTTC,CASSLADRSYGYTF
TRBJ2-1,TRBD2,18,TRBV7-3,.,TGTGCCAGCAGCCCAAGCCCGCGGGGGTACACCTCCTACAATGAGCAGTTCTTC,CASSPSPRGYTSYNEQFF